The clone carrying this T cell receptor beta chain was counted only a few times. The antigen is undetermined. Both TRBC1 and TRBC2 were covered by a beta constant-region primer of two equimolar oligonucleotides. The ligated cDNA underwent four PCR rounds using SP2 and nested alpha and beta constant-region primers. A 12-nucleotide UMI and the SP2 primer were added to the cDNA 3' end by oligonucleotide ligation. TCRdb independently ran MiXCR on the UMI-ligation and nested PCR reads; one entry per CDR3 protein. The sample carries 120,000 to 150,000 distinct CDR3 sequences, approximately 18% recorded once. The sample comes from a study of naive and memory T cell subsets. The study's findings and limits: Naive repertoires, especially CD8, held a few larger clonotypes, possibly memory cells re-expressing CD45RA.

From the second PCR step, alpha and beta chains were amplified apart. Four subsets defined by CD45RA and CD27 were sorted after CD3, CD4, CD8 and live/dead staining. J lost 0 bases, V lost 3 bases, and 8 bases had no gene match. The CDR3 has 18 residues. Germline values: CDR1 MGHRA, CDR2 YSYEKL. The chain links TRBV4-1 to TRBJ2-7, with TRBD2 matching over 13 bases. The receptor comes from a human donor in good health. The specimen sequenced was naive CD8+ T cells from blood. The CDR3 DNA follows: TGCGCCAGCAGCCATCACCTCGGACTAGCGGGGGACTCCTACGAGCAGTACTTC. It encodes CASSHHLGLAGDSYEQYF.